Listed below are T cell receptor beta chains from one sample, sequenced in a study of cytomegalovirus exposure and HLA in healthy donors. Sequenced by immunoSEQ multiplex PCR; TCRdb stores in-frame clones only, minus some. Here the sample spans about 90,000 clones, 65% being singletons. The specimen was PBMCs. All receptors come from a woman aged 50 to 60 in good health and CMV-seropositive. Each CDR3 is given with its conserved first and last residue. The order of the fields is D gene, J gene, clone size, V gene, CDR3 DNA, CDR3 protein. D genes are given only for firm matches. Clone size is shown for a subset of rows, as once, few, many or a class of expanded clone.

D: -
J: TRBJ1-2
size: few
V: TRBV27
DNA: TGTGCCAGCAGTCCCCGGGTGGAGGAGGCGGGCTATGGCTACACCTTC
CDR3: CASSPRVEEAGYGYTF

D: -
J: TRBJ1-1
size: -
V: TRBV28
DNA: TGTGCCAGCAGTTCCCCGGGGTCGAGAGAAACTGAAGCTTTCTTT
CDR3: CASSSPGSRETEAFF

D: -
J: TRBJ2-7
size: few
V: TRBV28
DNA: TGTGCCAACAGAGACCGGGACACAAACTCCTACGAGCAGTACTTC
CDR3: CANRDRDTNSYEQYF

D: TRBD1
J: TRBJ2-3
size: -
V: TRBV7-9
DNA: TGTGCCAGCAGCTTAGACCTGACAGGGGGCAGAGATACGCAGTATTTT
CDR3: CASSLDLTGGRDTQYF

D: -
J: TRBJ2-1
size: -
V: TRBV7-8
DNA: TGTGCCAGCAGGACTTCTTCGGTTAATTCCTACAATGAGCAGTTCTTC
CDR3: CASRTSSVNSYNEQFF

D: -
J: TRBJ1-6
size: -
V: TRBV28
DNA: TGTGCCAGCAGTTCGGTCCCCACAGATGGTTCACCCCTCCACTTT
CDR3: CASSSVPTDGSPLHF

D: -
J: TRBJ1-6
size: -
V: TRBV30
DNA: TGTGCCTGGACAGTTGGCGAAGGGGCGCCCCTCCACTTT
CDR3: CAWTVGEGAPLHF

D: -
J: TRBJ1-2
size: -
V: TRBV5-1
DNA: TGCGCCAGCACACCAACAGGCGGGATCTATGGCTACACCTTC
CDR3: CASTPTGGIYGYTF

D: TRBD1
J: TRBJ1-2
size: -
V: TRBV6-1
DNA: TGTGCCAGCATTTCAGGACAGGGCACCTATGGCTACACCTTC
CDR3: CASISGQGTYGYTF

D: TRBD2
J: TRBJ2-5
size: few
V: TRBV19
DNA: TGTGCCAGTAGTACTCGGACTAGCGGGGGGGCCGGGGGAGAGACCCAGTACTTC
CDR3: CASSTRTSGGAGGETQYF

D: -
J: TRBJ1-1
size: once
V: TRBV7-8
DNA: TGTGCCAGCAGCCACAGAGAGGACTCCACTGAAGCTTTCTTT
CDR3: CASSHREDSTEAFF

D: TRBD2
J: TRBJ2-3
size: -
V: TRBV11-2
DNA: TGTGCCAGCAGCTTATCCAGCGGGGGAACCACAGATACGCAGTATTTT
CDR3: CASSLSSGGTTDTQYF

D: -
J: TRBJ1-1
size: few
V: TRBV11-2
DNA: TGTGCCAGCAGCTCGAGGCTGCAGAACACTGAAGCTTTCTTT
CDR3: CASSSRLQNTEAFF

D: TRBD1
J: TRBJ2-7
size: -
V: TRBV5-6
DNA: TGTGCCAGCGGCCGGGGACAGGGCAACGAGCAGTACTTC
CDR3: CASGRGQGNEQYF

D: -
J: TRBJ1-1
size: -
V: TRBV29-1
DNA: TGCAGCATTGACATTCTAAACACTGAAGCTTTCTTT
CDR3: CSIDILNTEAFF